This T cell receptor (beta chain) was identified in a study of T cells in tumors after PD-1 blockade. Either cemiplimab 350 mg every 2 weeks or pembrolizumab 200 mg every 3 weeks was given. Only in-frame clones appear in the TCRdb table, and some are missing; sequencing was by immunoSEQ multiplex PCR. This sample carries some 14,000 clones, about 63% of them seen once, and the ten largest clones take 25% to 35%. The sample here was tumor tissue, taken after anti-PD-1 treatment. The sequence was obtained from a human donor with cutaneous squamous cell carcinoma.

Here the CDR3 DNA reads TGTGCCAGCAGCCAAGACTCTGGACCCTACAATGAGCAGTTCTTC. Its translation: CASSQDSGPYNEQFF. The chain links TRBV3-1 (or the pseudogene TRBV3-2) to TRBJ2-1; D not resolved. Trimming removed 0 bases at V and 2 bases at J, with 8 bases between. Germline V CDR1 and CDR2: LGHDT, YNNKEL (reference sequence). This CDR3 has 15 amino acids.